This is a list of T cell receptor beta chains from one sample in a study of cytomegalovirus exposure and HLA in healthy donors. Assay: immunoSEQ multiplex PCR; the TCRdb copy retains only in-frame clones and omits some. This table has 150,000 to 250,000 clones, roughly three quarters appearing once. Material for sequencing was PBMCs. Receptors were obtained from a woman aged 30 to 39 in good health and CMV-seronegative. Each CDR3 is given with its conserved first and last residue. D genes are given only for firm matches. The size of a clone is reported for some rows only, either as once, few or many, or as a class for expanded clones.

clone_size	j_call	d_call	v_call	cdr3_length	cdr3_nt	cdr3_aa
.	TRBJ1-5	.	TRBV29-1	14	TGCAGCGTTGTTACAGAGAATAGCAATCAGCCCCAGCATTTT	CSVVTENSNQPQHF
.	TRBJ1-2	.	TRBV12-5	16	TGTGCTAGTGGTTCCCGAACAGCCGCCCACATCTATGGCTACACCTTC	CASGSRTAAHIYGYTF
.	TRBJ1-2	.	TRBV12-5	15	TGTGCTAGTGGTTTGGTATTGCGAAGGGGCGGTGGCTACACCTTC	CASGLVLRRGGGYTF
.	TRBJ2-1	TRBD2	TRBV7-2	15	TGTGCCAGCACCACCGGGACTAGCCTTTCCAATGAGCAGTTCTTC	CASTTGTSLSNEQFF
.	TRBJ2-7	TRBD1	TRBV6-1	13	TGTGCCAGCAGTGGGCAGGGGGCTGGCGAGCAGTACTTC	CASSGQGAGEQYF
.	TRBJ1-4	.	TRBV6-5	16	TGTGCCAGCAGTTCCTCCCGGCGGGCATACGGTGAAAAACTGTTTTTT	CASSSSRRAYGEKLFF
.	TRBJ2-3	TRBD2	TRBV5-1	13	TGCGCCAGCAGCTCTGGGGAGGGAGATACGCAGTATTTT	CASSSGEGDTQYF
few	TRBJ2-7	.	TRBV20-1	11	TGCAGTGCTAGACGCTCCTACGAGCAGTACTTC	CSARRSYEQYF
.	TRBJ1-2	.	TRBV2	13	TGTGCCAGCACCAGCACAGGCAACTATGGCTACACCTTC	CASTSTGNYGYTF
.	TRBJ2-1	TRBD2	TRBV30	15	TGTGCCTGGAGGACTAGCGGGAGGCACTACAATGAGCAGTTCTTC	CAWRTSGRHYNEQFF
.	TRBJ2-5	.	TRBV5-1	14	TGCGCCAGCAGCTTGGTGCCCGGTCAAGAGACCCAGTACTTC	CASSLVPGQETQYF
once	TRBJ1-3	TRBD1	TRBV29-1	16	TGCAGCGTTGAAAGGGGGACAGGGAGGACTGGAAACACCATATATTTT	CSVERGTGRTGNTIYF
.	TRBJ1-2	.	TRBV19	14	TGTGCCAGTAGTATAGATCCCTCAGGGCTTGGCTACACCTTC	CASSIDPSGLGYTF
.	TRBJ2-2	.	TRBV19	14	TGTGCCAGTGAGGGGGGGCCGAACACCGGGGAGCTGTTTTTT	CASEGGPNTGELFF
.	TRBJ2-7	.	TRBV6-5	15	TGTGCCAGCACCTCTGGGGCCGGGGGATCCTACGAGCAGTACTTC	CASTSGAGGSYEQYF
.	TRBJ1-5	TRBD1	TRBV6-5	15	TGTGCCAGCACGGACAGGGCCTTTAGCAATCAGCCCCAGCATTTT	CASTDRAFSNQPQHF
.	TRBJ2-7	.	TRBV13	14	TGTGCCAGCAGCATCTCGGGGTCGTCCTACGAGCAGTACTTC	CASSISGSSYEQYF
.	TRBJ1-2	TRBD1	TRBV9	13	TGTGCCAGCAGCGTCCCGGACAGGGGCGGCTACACCTTC	CASSVPDRGGYTF
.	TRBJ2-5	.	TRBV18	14	TGTGCCAGCTCACCCGGTCCCGCCCAAGAGACCCAGTACTTC	CASSPGPAQETQYF
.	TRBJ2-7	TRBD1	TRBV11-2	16	TGTGCCAGCAGTCGACCCGGGACAGGAATAACCTACGAGCAGTACTTC	CASSRPGTGITYEQYF
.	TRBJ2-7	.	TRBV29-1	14	TGCAGCGTTGTTCCGAGGGCCGCGAAGTACGAGCAGTACTTC	CSVVPRAAKYEQYF
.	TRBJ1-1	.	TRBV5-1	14	TGCGCCAGCAGCTTATCCGGGGGTGGCACTGAAGCTTTCTTT	CASSLSGGGTEAFF
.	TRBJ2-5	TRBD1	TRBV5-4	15	TGTGCCAGCAGTCAACGACAGGGTTTGGGGGAGACCCAGTACTTC	CASSQRQGLGETQYF
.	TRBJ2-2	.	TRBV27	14	TGTGCCAGCCGGAGGGGGCGCATTACCGGGGAGCTGTTTTTT	CASRRGRITGELFF
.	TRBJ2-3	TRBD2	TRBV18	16	TGTGCCAGCTCACCAATGACTAGCGTGAACACAGATACGCAGTATTTT	CASSPMTSVNTDTQYF
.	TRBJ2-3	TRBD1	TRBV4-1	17	TGCGCCAGCAGCCCGAGGGGAAAAGGACAGGGGACAGATACGCAGTATTTT	CASSPRGKGQGTDTQYF
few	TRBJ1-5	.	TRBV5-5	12	TGTGCCAGCAGCTCCCCTCCAGGGCCCCAGCATTTT	CASSSPPGPQHF
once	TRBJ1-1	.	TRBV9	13	TGTGCCAGCAGCCCCCGACAGGATGGTGAAGCTTTCTTT	CASSPRQDGEAFF
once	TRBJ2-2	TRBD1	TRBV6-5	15	TGTGCCAGCAGTTACTTACAGGGGGCCACCGGGGAGCTGTTTTTT	CASSYLQGATGELFF
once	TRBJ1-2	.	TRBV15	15	TGTGCCACCAGCAGAGGGGGAGGGACCTATGGTGGCTACACCTTC	CATSRGGGTYGGYTF
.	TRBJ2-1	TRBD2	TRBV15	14	TGTGCCACCAGCAGAGCGGGAGGGCCACATGAGCAGTTCTTC	CATSRAGGPHEQFF
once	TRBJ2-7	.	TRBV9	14	TGTGCCAGCAGCGGACCTGGACTACCTTCGGGGCAGTACTTC	CASSGPGLPSGQYF
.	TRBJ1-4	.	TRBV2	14	TGTGCCAGCGGGGATCGTCGGGGGAATGAAAAACTGTTTTTT	CASGDRRGNEKLFF
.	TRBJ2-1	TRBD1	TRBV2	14	TGTGCCAGCAGCCGGGACAGGGGGCCGGATGAGCAGTTCTTC	CASSRDRGPDEQFF
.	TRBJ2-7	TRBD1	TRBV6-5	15	TGTGCCAGCAGACCAAGACAGGGCCTCTCCTACGAGCAGTACTTC	CASRPRQGLSYEQYF
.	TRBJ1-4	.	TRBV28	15	TGTGCCAGCAGTTTAGCAGGGTCGCGAGATGAAAAACTGTTTTTT	CASSLAGSRDEKLFF
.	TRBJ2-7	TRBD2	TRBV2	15	TGTGCCAGCACCGAAGGGACTAGCGGTTCCTACGAGCAGTACTTC	CASTEGTSGSYEQYF
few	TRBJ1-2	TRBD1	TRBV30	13	TGTGCCTGGAGCCCCGGGACAGGCAATGGCTACACCTTC	CAWSPGTGNGYTF
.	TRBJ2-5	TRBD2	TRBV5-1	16	TGCGCCAGCAGGAGGGGGACTAGCGGGGCGCAAGAGACCCAGTACTTC	CASRRGTSGAQETQYF
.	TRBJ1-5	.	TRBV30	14	TGTGCCTGGAGTGTAACCCAGGGCAATCAGCCCCAGCATTTT	CAWSVTQGNQPQHF
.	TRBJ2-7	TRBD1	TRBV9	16	TGTGCCAGCAGCACAACCTCCGGGACAGGGGCCTACGAGCAGTACTTC	CASSTTSGTGAYEQYF
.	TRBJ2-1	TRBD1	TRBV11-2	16	TGTGCCAGCAGCTTACCGGGACAGCAGTCCTACAATGAGCAGTTCTTC	CASSLPGQQSYNEQFF
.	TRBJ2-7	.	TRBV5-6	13	TGTGCCAGCAGCTTGGGGTCGGGCTACGAGCAGTACTTC	CASSLGSGYEQYF
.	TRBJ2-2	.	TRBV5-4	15	TGTGCCAGCAGTACAAGACAGTATAACACCGGGGAGCTGTTTTTT	CASSTRQYNTGELFF
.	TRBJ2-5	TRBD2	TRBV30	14	TGTGCCTCCACTAGCGGGAGGTCCGGGGAGACCCAGTACTTC	CASTSGRSGETQYF
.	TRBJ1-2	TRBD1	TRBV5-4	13	TGTGCCAGCAGCCTCTGGACAGGGCATGGCTACACCTTC	CASSLWTGHGYTF
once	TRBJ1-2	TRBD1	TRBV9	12	TGTGCCAGCAGCGAGGGGGCTCTGGGCTACACCTTC	CASSEGALGYTF
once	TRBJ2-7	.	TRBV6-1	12	TGTGCCAGCGGTAACTCTTACTACGAGCAGTACTTC	CASGNSYYEQYF
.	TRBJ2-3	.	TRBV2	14	TGTGCCAGCAGGGACAGCCCTAGCACAGATACGCAGTATTTT	CASRDSPSTDTQYF
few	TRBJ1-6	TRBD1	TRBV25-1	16	TGTGCCAGCAGTGCTTGGGACAGGGGGCAGTATTCACCCCTCCACTTT	CASSAWDRGQYSPLHF
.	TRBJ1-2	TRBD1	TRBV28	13	TGTGCCAGCAGACTCACAGGGGGGGGTGGCTACACCTTC	CASRLTGGGGYTF
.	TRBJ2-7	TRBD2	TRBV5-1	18	TGCGCCAGCAGCCGAGGGACTAGCGGGGGCAATCGAATCTACGAGCAGTACTTC	CASSRGTSGGNRIYEQYF
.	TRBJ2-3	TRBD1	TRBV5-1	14	TGCGCCAGCAGCAGGGGACAGGGGGCAGATACGCAGTATTTT	CASSRGQGADTQYF
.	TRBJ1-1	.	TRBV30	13	TGTGCCTGGAGGGTCAGGGGGAACACTGAAGCTTTCTTT	CAWRVRGNTEAFF
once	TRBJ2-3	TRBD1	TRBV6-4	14	TGTGCCAGCAGTGCACAGGGGAGCGCAGATACGCAGTATTTT	CASSAQGSADTQYF
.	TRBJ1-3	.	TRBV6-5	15	TGTGCCAGCAGGCAACTCGGGGTTACTGGAAACACCATATATTTT	CASRQLGVTGNTIYF
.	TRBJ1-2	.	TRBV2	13	TGTGCCAGCAGGATATCCAGGAACTATGGCTACACCTTC	CASRISRNYGYTF